These T cell receptor beta chains were read from a single sample in a study of T cells in Graves' hyperthyroidism and ophthalmopathy. TCRdb reprocessed the multiplex PCR reads with MiXCR, giving one entry per CDR3 protein. The sample includes fewer than 900,000 distinct CDR3 sequences, roughly a sixth of them seen just once. Source material: blood. The receptor set was obtained from a woman aged 45-65 years with Graves' hyperthyroidism that later progressed to Graves' ophthalmopathy. Each CDR3 is given with its conserved first and last residue. The D gene is left open where the match is weak. Clone size is not always given. Where it is, it says once, few, many or a class for expanded clones.

v_call,cdr3_length,d_call,j_call,clone_size,cdr3_aa,cdr3_nt
TRBV5-1,14,-,TRBJ2-1,many,CASSSGLDYNEQFF,TGCGCCAGCAGCAGCGGACTGGATTACAATGAGCAGTTCTTC
TRBV18,15,-,TRBJ1-1,-,CASSPGSGQGTEAFF,TGTGCCAGCTCACCAGGCTCAGGGCAGGGGACTGAAGCTTTCTTT
TRBV7-9,13,-,TRBJ2-7,few,CASSFALVSEQYF,TGTGCCAGCAGCTTTGCACTAGTAAGCGAGCAGTACTTC
TRBV6-1,14,TRBD2,TRBJ2-1,few,CASSVLAGGSEQFF,TGTGCCAGCAGTGTTTTAGCGGGGGGGAGCGAGCAGTTCTTC
TRBV5-1,14,-,TRBJ1-4,many,CASSLVAGNEKLFF,TGCGCCAGCAGCTTGGTAGCAGGGAATGAAAAACTGTTTTTT
TRBV7-9,13,TRBD1,TRBJ1-5,-,CASSQGVDQPQHF,TGTGCCAGCAGCCAGGGGGTAGATCAGCCCCAGCATTTT
TRBV11-2,15,-,TRBJ2-5,-,CASSLKLQGQETQYF,TGTGCCAGCAGCTTAAAGTTGCAGGGACAAGAGACCCAGTACTTC
TRBV25-1,16,-,TRBJ1-5,once,CASRAAGEGIWQPQHF,TGTGCCAGCAGAGCAGCAGGGGAAGGGATTTGGCAGCCCCAGCATTTT
TRBV3-1,13,-,TRBJ2-1,many,CASSQAAHNEQFF,TGTGCCAGCAGCCAAGCAGCCCACAATGAGCAGTTCTTC
TRBV18,13,-,TRBJ1-2,many,CASSPLDAYGYTF,TGTGCCAGCTCACCACTCGACGCCTATGGCTACACCTTC
TRBV11-3,13,-,TRBJ2-1,few,CASSSRGGSEQFF,TGTGCCAGCAGCTCCCGAGGCGGGTCTGAGCAGTTCTTC
TRBV5-1,15,-,TRBJ2-3,many,CASSSRAGSTDTQYF,TGCGCCAGCAGCTCGCGCGCAGGAAGCACAGATACGCAGTATTTT
TRBV27,16,-,TRBJ2-2,few,CASSQRTASNTGELFF,TGTGCCAGCAGTCAAAGGACAGCATCGAACACCGGGGAGCTGTTTTTT
TRBV11-2,16,-,TRBJ2-2,many,CASSLVTVSGTGELFF,TGTGCCAGCAGCTTAGTTACAGTTTCGGGCACCGGGGAGCTGTTTTTT
TRBV6-1,15,-,TRBJ2-3,many,CASSEVAGFPDTQYF,TGTGCCAGCAGTGAAGTGGCAGGGTTCCCAGATACGCAGTATTTT
TRBV7-3,15,TRBD1,TRBJ1-6,few,CASSASRGAGSPLHF,TGTGCCAGCAGCGCGTCCAGGGGGGCCGGATCACCCCTCCACTTT
TRBV6-1,13,-,TRBJ1-4,-,CASSERVGEKLFF,TGTGCCAGCAGTGAGAGGGTTGGTGAAAAACTGTTTTTT
TRBV12-3/TRBV12-4,14,-,TRBJ2-3,-,CASTSGGGTDTQYF,TGTGCCAGCACCTCGGGGGGCGGGACAGATACGCAGTATTTT
TRBV6-5,15,-,TRBJ1-3,few,CASSYSGTSGNTIYF,TGTGCCAGCAGTTACTCAGGGACGTCTGGAAACACCATATATTTT
TRBV3-1,16,-,TRBJ1-1,few,CASSQDQGGPNTEAFF,TGTGCCAGCAGCCAAGATCAAGGGGGGCCGAACACTGAAGCTTTCTTT
TRBV20-1,16,-,TRBJ1-4,few,CSARALLSATNEKLFF,TGCAGTGCTAGAGCCTTGCTATCGGCAACTAATGAAAAACTGTTTTTT
TRBV29-1,13,-,TRBJ2-3,-,CSVEALGGDTQYF,TGCAGCGTTGAAGCCCTGGGAGGCGATACGCAGTATTTT
TRBV2,16,-,TRBJ2-1,many,CASSEAVLGRGNEQFF,TGTGCCAGCAGTGAAGCGGTTTTAGGGAGAGGCAATGAGCAGTTCTTC